These 6 T cell receptor beta chains were sequenced from one sample in a study of neoadjuvant anti-PD-1 for oral cavity cancer. Time point given: after neoadjuvant nivolumab, at surgical resection. Some clones are missing from TCRdb's copy, which holds only in-frame ones; the method was immunoSEQ multiplex PCR. The data hold some 14,000 clones, with around 74% observed a single time. The sample here was PBMCs, taken after nivolumab (anti-PD-1) treatment. The source is a person between 35 and 79 years old with oral cavity squamous cell carcinoma.

The gene calls are TRBV29-1 and TRBJ2-1; no clear D. The CDR3 runs to 12 residues. V lost 2 bases and J 0 bases, leaving 2 bases between the germline ends. The germline V gene encodes CDR1 SQVTM and CDR2 ANQGSEA. The CDR3 bases are TGCAGCGTTGAAAGCTCCTACAATGAGCAGTTCTTC. Translating gives CSVESSYNEQFF.

The chain uses TRBV19 and TRBJ2-3, with TRBD2 matching over 9 bases. The CDR3 loop spans 14 amino acids. The V and J ends lost 3 bases and 3 bases, in that order; junction bases with no gene match: 1. The germline V gene has CDR1 LNHDA and CDR2 SQIVND (reference sequence). CDR3 region: CASSMLAGTDTQYF. The CDR3 DNA reads TGTGCCAGTAGTATGCTAGCGGGAACAGATACGCAGTATTTT.

This chain joins TRBV6-5 and TRBJ1-5; the D gene is possibly TRBD1 (5 bases). Trimming took off 8 bases at V and 0 bases at J, with 11 bases between the two ends. CDR1 and CDR2 (germline): MNHEY, SVGAGI. The CDR3 totals 14 residues. CDR3 in amino acids: CASRAGNSNQPQHF. DNA of the CDR3: TGTGCCAGCCGTGCAGGGAATAGCAATCAGCCCCAGCATTTT.

V gene TRBV5-1 combines with J gene TRBJ2-7; 11 bases match TRBD2. The germline gives CDR1 SGHRS, CDR2 YFSETQ. The J segment lost 0 bases and the V segment lost 0 bases, leaving 5 bases of the junction unmatched. This CDR3 spans 17 amino acids. Here the CDR3 reads CASSLGSGRALSYEQYF. DNA of the CDR3: TGCGCCAGCAGCTTGGGTAGCGGGAGGGCTCTCTCCTACGAGCAGTACTTC. Based on the CDR3 plus reference TRBV5-1 and TRBJ2-7, the full variable domain is KAGVTQTPRYLIKTRGQQVTLSCSPISGHRSVSWYQQTPGQGLQFLFEYFSETQRNKGNFPGRFSGRQFSNSRSEMNVSTLELGDSALYLCASSLGSGRALSYEQYFGPGTRLTVT.

The chain links TRBV5-1 to TRBJ2-6, with 11 bases identical to TRBD1. Germline V gene data show CDR1 as SGHRS and CDR2 as YFSETQ. Trimming took 0 bases from V and 0 from J; bases not matched to a gene: 5. The CDR3 length is 19 residues. The CDR3 DNA reads TGCGCCAGCAGCTTGGCTGGGACAGGGGGTTTCTCTGGGGCCAACGTCCTGACTTTC. It yields the protein CASSLAGTGGFSGANVLTF.

The chain is built from TRBV13 and TRBJ2-5; TRBD1 or TRBD2 may be the D gene (6 bases each). The CDR3 covers 15 residues. V lost 0 bases, J lost 5 bases, and 13 bases lay in between. The germline V gene has CDR1 PRHDT and CDR2 FYEKMQ (reference sequence). The DNA of the CDR3 is TGTGCCAGCAGCTTAGGCCTAGGAGGGGGGGAGACCCAGTACTTC. It encodes CASSLGLGGGETQYF.